This TCR beta chain comes out of a study of cytomegalovirus exposure and HLA in healthy donors. In the case of this clone: Its antigen is still unknown.

Study results and caveats: The study had only CMV serostatus as immune exposure information.

PCR employed 60 Vbeta and 13 Jbeta primers. TCRdb's copy holds only in-frame clones and misses some; the assay was immunoSEQ multiplex PCR. The sample yields around 90,000 clones, roughly 67% seen once. The origin of this receptor is a woman aged 45-65 years in good health and CMV-seropositive. Sequencing was done on a sample of PBMCs.

CDR3: CASSFLNTGELFF. The DNA for the CDR3 is TGCGCCAGCAGCTTTCTCAACACCGGGGAGCTGTTTTTT. The V call is TRBV5-1, the J call TRBJ2-2; D not certain. This CDR3 is 13 amino acids long. Trimming took 2 bases from V and 2 from J, leaving 4 bases between them. The germline V gene encodes CDR1 SGHRS and CDR2 YFSETQ.